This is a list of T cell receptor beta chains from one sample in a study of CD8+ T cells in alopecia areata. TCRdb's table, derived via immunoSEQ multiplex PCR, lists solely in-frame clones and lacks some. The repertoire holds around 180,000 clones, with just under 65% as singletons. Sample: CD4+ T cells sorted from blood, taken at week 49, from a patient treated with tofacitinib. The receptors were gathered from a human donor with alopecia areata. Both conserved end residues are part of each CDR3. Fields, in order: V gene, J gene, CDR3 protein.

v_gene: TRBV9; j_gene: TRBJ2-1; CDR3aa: CASSATGPYNEQFF
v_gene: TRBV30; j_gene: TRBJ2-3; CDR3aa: CAWSRPLSDTTDTQYF
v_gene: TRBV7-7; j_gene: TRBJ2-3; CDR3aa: CASSPLSGGRDTQYF
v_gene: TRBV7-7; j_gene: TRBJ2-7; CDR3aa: CASSLDRNYEQYF
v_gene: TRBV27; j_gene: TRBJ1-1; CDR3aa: CASSPRTGFNTEAFF
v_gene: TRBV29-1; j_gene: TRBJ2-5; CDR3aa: CSVAAAQETQYF
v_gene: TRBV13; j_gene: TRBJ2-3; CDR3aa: CASSLSGGTDTQYF
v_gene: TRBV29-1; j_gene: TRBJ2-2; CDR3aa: CSVPAGTNTGELFF
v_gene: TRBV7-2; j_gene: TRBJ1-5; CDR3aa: CASSPGDGGSNQPQHF
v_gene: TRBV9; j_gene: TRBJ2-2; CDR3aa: CASSVAGTVNTGELFF